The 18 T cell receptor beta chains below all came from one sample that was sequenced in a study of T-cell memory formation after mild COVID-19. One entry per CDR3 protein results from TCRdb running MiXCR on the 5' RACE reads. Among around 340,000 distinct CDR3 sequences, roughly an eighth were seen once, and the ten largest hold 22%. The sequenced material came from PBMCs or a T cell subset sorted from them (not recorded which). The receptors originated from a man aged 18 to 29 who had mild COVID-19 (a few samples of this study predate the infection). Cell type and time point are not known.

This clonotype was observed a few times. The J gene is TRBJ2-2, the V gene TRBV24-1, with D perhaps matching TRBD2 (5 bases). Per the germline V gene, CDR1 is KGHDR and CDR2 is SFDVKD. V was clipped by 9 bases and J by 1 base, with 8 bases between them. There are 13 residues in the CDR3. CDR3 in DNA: TGTGCCACCGGTGGAGGGAACACCGGGGAGCTGTTTTTT. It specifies CATGGGNTGELFF.

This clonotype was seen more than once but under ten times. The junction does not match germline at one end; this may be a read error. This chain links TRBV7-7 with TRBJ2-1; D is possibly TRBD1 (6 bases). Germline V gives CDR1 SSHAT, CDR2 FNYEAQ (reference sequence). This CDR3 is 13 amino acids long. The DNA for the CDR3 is TGTGCTAGCAGCTCGGACAGAGACAATGAGCAGTTCTTC. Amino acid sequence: CASSSDRDNEQFF.

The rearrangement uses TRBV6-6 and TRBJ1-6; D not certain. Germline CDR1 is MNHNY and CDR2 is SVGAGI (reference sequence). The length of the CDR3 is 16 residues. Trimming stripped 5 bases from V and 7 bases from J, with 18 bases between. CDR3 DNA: TGTGCCAGCAGTCAACGGGAAGCAGTCGGAAATTCACCCCTCCACTTT. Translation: CASSQREAVGNSPLHF.

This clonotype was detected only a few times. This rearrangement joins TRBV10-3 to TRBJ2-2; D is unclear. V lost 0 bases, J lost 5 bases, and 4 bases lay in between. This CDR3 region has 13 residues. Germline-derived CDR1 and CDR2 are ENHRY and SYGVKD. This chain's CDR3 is CAISESGTGELFF. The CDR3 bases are TGTGCCATCAGTGAGTCGGGAACCGGGGAGCTGTTTTTT.

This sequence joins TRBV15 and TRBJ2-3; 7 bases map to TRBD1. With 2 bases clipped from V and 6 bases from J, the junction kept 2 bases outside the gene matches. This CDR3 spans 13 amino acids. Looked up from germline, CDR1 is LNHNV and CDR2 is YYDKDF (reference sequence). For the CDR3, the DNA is TGTGCCACCAGCAGAATGACAGGGGATACGCAGTATTTT. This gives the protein CATSRMTGDTQYF.

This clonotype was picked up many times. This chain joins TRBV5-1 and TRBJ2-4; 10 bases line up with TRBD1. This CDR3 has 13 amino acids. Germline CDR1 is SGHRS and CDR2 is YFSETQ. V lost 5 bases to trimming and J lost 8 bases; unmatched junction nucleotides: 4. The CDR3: CASRTGGADIQYF. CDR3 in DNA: TGCGCCAGCAGGACAGGGGGCGCGGACATTCAGTACTTC. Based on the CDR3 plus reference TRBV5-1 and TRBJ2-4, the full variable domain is KAGVTQTPRYLIKTRGQQVTLSCSPISGHRSVSWYQQTPGQGLQFLFEYFSETQRNKGNFPGRFSGRQFSNSRSEMNVSTLELGDSALYLCASRTGGADIQYFGAGTRLSVL.

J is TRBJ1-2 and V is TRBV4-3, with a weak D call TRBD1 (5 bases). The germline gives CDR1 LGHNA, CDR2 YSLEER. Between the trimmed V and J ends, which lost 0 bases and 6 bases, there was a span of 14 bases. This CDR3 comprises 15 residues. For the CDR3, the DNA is TGCGCCAGCAGCCAAGATCCCAGGGAAGGGCATGGCTACACCTTC. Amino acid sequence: CASSQDPREGHGYTF.

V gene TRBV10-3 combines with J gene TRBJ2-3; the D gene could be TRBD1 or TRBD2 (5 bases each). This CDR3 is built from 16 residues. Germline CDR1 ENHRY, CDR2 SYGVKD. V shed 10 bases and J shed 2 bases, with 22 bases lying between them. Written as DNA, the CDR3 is TGTGCCACCCAACCAGGGTTTGGCGGGCTCACAGATACGCAGTATTTT. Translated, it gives CATQPGFGGLTDTQYF.

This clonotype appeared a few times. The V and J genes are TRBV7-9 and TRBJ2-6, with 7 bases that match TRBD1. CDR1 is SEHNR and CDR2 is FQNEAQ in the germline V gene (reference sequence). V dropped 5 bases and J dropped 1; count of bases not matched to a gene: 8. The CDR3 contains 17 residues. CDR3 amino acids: CASSPRDSASGANVLTF. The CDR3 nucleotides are TGTGCCAGCAGCCCCCGGGACAGCGCTTCTGGGGCCAACGTCCTGACTTTC.

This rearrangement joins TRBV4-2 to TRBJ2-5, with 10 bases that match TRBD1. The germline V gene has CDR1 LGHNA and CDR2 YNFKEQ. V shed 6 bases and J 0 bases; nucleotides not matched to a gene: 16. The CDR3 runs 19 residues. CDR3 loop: CASRRDGTGERGYQETQYF. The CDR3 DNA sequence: TGTGCCAGCAGACGAGACGGGACAGGGGAGAGGGGGTACCAAGAGACCCAGTACTTC.

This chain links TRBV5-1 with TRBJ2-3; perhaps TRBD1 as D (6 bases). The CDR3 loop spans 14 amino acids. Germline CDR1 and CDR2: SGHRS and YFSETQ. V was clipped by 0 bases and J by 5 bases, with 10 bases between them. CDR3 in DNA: TGCGCCAGCAGCTTGGGACAGGCGGGAGATACGCAGTATTTT. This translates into CASSLGQAGDTQYF.

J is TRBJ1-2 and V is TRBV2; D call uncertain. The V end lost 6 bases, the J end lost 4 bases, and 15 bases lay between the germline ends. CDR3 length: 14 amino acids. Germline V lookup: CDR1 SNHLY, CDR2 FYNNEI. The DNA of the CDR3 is TGTGCCAGCAGGAAGGACGGAGATATCTATGGCTACACCTTC. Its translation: CASRKDGDIYGYTF. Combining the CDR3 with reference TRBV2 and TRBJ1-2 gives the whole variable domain EPEVTQTPSHQVTQMGQEVILRCVPISNHLYFYWYRQILGQKVEFLVSFYNNEISEKSEIFDDQFSVERPDGSNFTLKIRSTKLEDSAMYFCASRKDGDIYGYTFGSGTRLTVV.

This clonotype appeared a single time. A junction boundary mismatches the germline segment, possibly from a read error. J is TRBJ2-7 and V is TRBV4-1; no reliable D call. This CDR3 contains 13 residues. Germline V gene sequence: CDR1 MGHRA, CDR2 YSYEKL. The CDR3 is CSSSPRLSYEQYF. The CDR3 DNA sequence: TGCTCCAGCAGCCCGCGACTTAGCTACGAGCAGTACTTC.

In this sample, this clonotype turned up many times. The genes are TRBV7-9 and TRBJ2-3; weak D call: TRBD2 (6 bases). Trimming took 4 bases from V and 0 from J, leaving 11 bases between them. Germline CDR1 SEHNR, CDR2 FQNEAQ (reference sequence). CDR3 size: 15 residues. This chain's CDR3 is CASSSLAESTDTQYF. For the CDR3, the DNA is TGTGCCAGCAGCTCATTAGCGGAGAGCACAGATACGCAGTATTTT.

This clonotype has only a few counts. The CDR3 nucleotides are TGTGCCAGCAGCTTTAGTTCTCCCTCGAGGGGGACCCAGTACTTC. Translated: CASSFSSPSRGTQYF. This chain uses TRBV5-5 with TRBJ2-5; D possibly uses TRBD1 or TRBD2 (5 bases each). The CDR3 consists of 15 residues. V gave up 2 bases and J gave up 7 bases, with 18 bases separating them. The V gene's germline CDR1 is SGHKS and CDR2 YYEKEE (reference sequence).

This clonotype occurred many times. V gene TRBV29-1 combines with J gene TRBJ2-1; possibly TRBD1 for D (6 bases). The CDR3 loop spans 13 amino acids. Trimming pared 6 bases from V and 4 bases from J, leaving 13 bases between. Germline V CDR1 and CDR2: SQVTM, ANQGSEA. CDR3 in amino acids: CSVVTTGYNEQFF. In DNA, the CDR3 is TGCAGCGTAGTAACGACAGGATACAATGAGCAGTTCTTC.

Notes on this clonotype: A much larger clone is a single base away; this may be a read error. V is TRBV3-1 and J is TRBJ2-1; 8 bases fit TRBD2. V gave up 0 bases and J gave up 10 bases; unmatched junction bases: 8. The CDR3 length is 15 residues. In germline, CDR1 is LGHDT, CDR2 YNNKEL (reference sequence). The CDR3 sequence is CASSQDAGGDPEQFF. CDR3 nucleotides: TGTGCCAGCAGCCAAGATGCCGGGGGGGACCCCGAGCAGTTCTTC.

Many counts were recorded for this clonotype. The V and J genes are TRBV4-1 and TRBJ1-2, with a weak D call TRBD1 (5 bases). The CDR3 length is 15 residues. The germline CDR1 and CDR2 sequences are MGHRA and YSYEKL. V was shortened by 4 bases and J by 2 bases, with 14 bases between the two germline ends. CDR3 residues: CASSPEGRLNYGYTF. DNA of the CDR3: TGCGCCAGCAGCCCGGAGGGGAGGCTGAACTATGGCTACACCTTC.